The TCR beta chain under discussion was sequenced for a study of cytomegalovirus exposure and HLA in healthy donors (dated by TCRdb to the late 2010s). Broadly, across the study: According to an earlier analysis of around 600 of the donors, about 170 million T cells yielded over 90 million unique TCR beta sequences and approximately 280 Gb of sequence data. An early release covering roughly 600 HLA-typed donors comprised approximately 290 gigabases of sequencing data and around 80 million unique TCR sequences. The genetic ancestry cluster associated with self-reported Caucasian donors included 70% to 85% of the approximately 430 genotyped donors. The study aimed to test whether cataloging public T cell receptors could reveal signatures of past pathogen exposure. The T cell repertoires of several hundred subjects were profiled by immunosequencing and related to cytomegalovirus serostatus. A separate validation cohort of roughly 120 different subjects was used in addition to the 666-subject first cohort. To predict cytomegalovirus infection status, the study brought together high-throughput TCR immunosequencing, statistical association of individual TCRs with disease status, and machine learning. A later analysis re-analyzed previously published TCR beta repertoires from 666 donors and added high-resolution HLA genotyping to study TCR occurrence patterns. Rather than using new phenotypic data, the later analysis identified candidate immune exposures from TCR beta sequences and from how often those sequences occurred across donors. An earlier analysis of about 600 of the donors used high-throughput TCR beta sequencing to judge whether each TCR beta V gene segment behaved as functional or pseudogenic. Alongside the repertoire data, information on donor age, sex, ethnicity and CMV serostatus was compiled. A later genetic analysis took genome-wide SNP genotypes for about three fifths of the roughly 700 donors and used that subset as a discovery cohort. All discovery cohort repertoires had been generated on a single sequencing platform. Both class I and class II loci were covered by HLA typing, at four-digit resolution. The number of donors typed differed by locus, with about 629-630 for A, B, C, DRB1 and DQB1, roughly 520 for DQA1, 600 to 610 for DPA1, and around 460 for DPB1. About five DR-DQ haplotypes were handled as single units for association and clustering, since linkage in the cohort was strong. Among over 350 genotyped donors of the cohort, an average of around 240,000 unique TCR beta nucleotide sequences were sequenced per donor, roughly 18% of them non-productive. Broad study findings and their caveats: This cohort had only TCR beta chains sequenced, and the lack of alpha or paired-chain data limited which features could be detected. In a later genetic analysis, a missense DCLRE1C variant was associated with V-gene and J-gene trimming of TCR beta chains, and the association was replicated in an independent cohort. Immune exposure information for the cohort was limited to CMV serostatus. Linkage disequilibrium might explain the correlated functional status among segregating V segments, but an unknown experimental factor could not be ruled out. A later analysis associated approximately 17,000 TCR beta sequences with specific HLA alleles at a false discovery rate of 0.05. Most TCR sequences were observed very rarely across donors, whereas some public TCRs were present in many individuals. A further reported finding was that TCR beta sequences accurately predicted the HLA-A and HLA-B alleles for most subjects in the first cohort. Compared with equally common non-associated chains, HLA-associated TCR beta chains in a later analysis were more clonally expanded and had lower generation probabilities. Cytomegalovirus status was reported to be diagnosed by the classifier with high specificity and sensitivity in both the original and validation cohorts. In an earlier analysis of some 500 of the donors, most TCR beta V segments appeared in productive rearrangements about 87% or about 30% of the time, broadly matching IMGT annotations. The study gave a list of 150 to 200 TCR beta chains associated with cytomegalovirus. A later analysis found that most CMV-associated TCR beta chains appeared HLA-restricted, with HLA associations seemingly driven largely by CMV exposure. Because the 87-base-pair reads could not distinguish some IMGT-functional V segments, including TRBV6-2 and TRBV6-3, those segments were excluded. A few of the identified cytomegalovirus-associated TCR beta chains were confirmed in vitro to be specific for cytomegalovirus antigens. Because counts were too low, seventeen rarely observed V segments, including chromosome 9 orphons, were left out of the earlier analysis of roughly 600 of the donors. Assigning TCR associations to individual alleles was difficult when HLA alleles, especially DR and DQ, strongly co-occurred. The presence/absence analyses assumed that sequencing depth was roughly uniform across donors, and that assumption may not be true. In a later analysis, TCR association rates were found to vary across HLA loci, with the most associated TCRs seen for DRB1 alleles and the fewest for HLA-C alleles. Because HLA typing was missing for some donors at each locus, association tests included only the typed subset. According to a later analysis, parvovirus B19, influenza, CMV and Epstein-Barr virus appeared linked to several top co-occurrence clusters. A later genetic analysis reported fewer N-insertions in productive TCRs among donors in an Asian-associated ancestry cluster than the approximately 700-donor mean. A group of highly shared sequence variants was considered likely to be a technical artifact of the sequencing pipeline. The authors suggested that the approach could potentially be extended to other disease states and immunological phenotypes.

Libraries came from the immunoSEQ multiplex PCR assay. For the multiplex PCR, a mixture combining 60 forward primers for TCR Vbeta segments and 13 reverse primers for TCR Jbeta segments was used. The CDR3 region of rearranged TCR beta genes was amplified from genomic DNA by a multiplex PCR assay. The Illumina HiSeq System was used to sequence the amplified TCR beta libraries as 87-base-pair reads. As for the original processing: A later analysis tallied 70 million to 100 million unique TCR beta chains across the 666 repertoires, and about 10 million of those chains were shared by two or more donors. Raw reads were error-corrected and collapsed into unique sequences by a nearest-neighbor algorithm in which closely related sequences were merged to remove PCR and sequencing errors. V, D and J gene segments were assigned by aligning CDR3 sequences to IMGT reference sequences. For a sequence to be retained, a match of at least six nucleotides to both a V gene segment and a J gene segment was required. Rearrangements were classified as productive when the CDR3 lacked stop codons and remained in frame with V and J, and all other rearrangements were classified as non-productive. Following IMGT convention, CDR3 was defined as the stretch from the second conserved V-encoded cysteine up to the conserved J-encoded phenylalanine. In an earlier analysis of around 640 of the donors, sequences lacking an unambiguous match to a single V gene segment were excluded. In an earlier analysis of approximately 610 of the donors, V segments were called functional above 56.7% productive rearrangements and were called segregating when the between-donor standard deviation exceeded 5%. A statistical classification framework was built to diagnose cytomegalovirus status from the catalog of TCR beta chain sequences. In a later analysis, TCR nucleotide sequences were compared against IMGT/GENE-DB human TR gene sequences so that V and J genes could be assigned. In a later analysis, CDR3 sequences and most-parsimonious VDJ recombination scenarios were assigned using the TCRdist pipeline. In a later analysis, each TCR beta chain was defined by its CDR3 amino acid sequence together with its V-gene family, and reads lacking a unique V-gene family were excluded. A later analysis removed 500 to 600 highly shared, low-generation-probability nucleotide sequences to deal with suspected cross-contamination and a sequencing artifact. In a later analysis, a clonal expansion index for each public chain was calculated from normalized within-repertoire ranks of inferred template counts. Generation probabilities in a later analysis came from a VDJ recombination model fitted to out-of-frame rearrangements, and those results were checked against IGoR. In a later analysis, TCR-TCR, TCR-HLA and TCR-CMV co-occurrence was scored with hypergeometric tests, and a repertoire-size bias correction was applied to TCR pairs. To estimate false discovery rates, a later analysis permuted the HLA or CMV assignments 20 times. A later analysis grouped co-occurring TCRs with DBSCAN, adding TCRdist sequence similarity when clustering within HLA-allele-positive subsets. For co-occurrence clustering, repertoires with fewer than 30,000 or more than 120,000 public chains were excluded, along with 5 or 6 repertoires with anomalous nucleotide sharing. TCRdb took over this immuneACCESS table, retaining in-frame rearrangements with V and J assigned. Such tables are incomplete; in checked studies, under half of the missing clones stem from an unresolved V gene, and the remainder is unexplained. That table is the source of V, J and clone size, and D and trimming were worked out from the DNA. The sample includes around 70,000 clones, with around 66% observed a single time. The leading ten clones occupy just under 5% of the sample.

Comment on this clone: Which antigen it targets is not known. The limits of the CDR3 on the DNA are not certain, so only TCRdb's listed CDR3 is given.

In total, approximately 700 healthy bone marrow donors made up the cohort. At the time of sampling, all cohort members were nominally healthy, though unrecorded immune exposures were likely present. The donor was CMV seropositive and was included in the group of 270 or so seropositive cohort members. Each donor provided a peripheral blood sample, and peripheral blood mononuclear cells were used for TCR beta sequencing. Genomic DNA extraction from the blood cell samples was performed with the Qiagen DNeasy Blood Extraction Kit. From the cysteine through the phenylalanine, the CDR3 covers 14 amino acids. The germline V gene yields SGHTA for CDR1 and FQGNSA for CDR2.

The receptor was isolated from a man in his fifties or sixties in good health and CMV-seropositive. The specimen sequenced was PBMCs. This chain is built from TRBV7-2 and TRBJ2-1; the table's D call TRBD2 went unverified against the DNA. The CDR3: CASSTSGVYNEQFF.